This T cell receptor beta chain was documented in a study of blood T cell repertoires in COVID-19. As for the study in general: The samples span acute and convalescent COVID-19 from the United States, Italy and Spain. PBMCs, B-cell-depleted T cells, or T cells provided the cDNA or gDNA that made up the material.

As handled by the study authors: Researchers report that nucleated cell counts were estimated from reference gene primer amplification. Sequencing used immunoSEQ multiplex PCR; TCRdb keeps in-frame clones, though not all of them. The V and J calls and the clone size are those of that table, but D and trimming were determined from the DNA. The sample carries some 300,000 clones, about 91% recorded once. Germline CDR1 MDHEN, CDR2 SYDVKM. V dropped 5 bases and J dropped 2; count of bases not matched to a gene: 16. CDR3 size: 19 residues. This clone was observed a few times. V and J are TRBV28 and TRBJ1-5; TRBD1 aligns across 9 bases. This clonotype was obtained from a woman younger than 45 who had recovered from COVID-19. The sequencing input was peripheral blood. The CDR3 reads CASSGILYRGPGGNQPQHF. The CDR3 DNA reads as TGTGCCAGCAGTGGAATACTCTACAGGGGGCCTGGGGGCAATCAGCCCCAGCATTTT.